The clone carrying this T cell receptor beta chain was picked up a small number of times. What it binds is unknown. Each CDR3 protein gets one entry after TCRdb re-called the 5' RACE reads with MiXCR. This sample yields about 73,000 distinct CDR3 sequences, of which 7.7% are seen a single time; 41% belongs to the top ten. This sample was taken from a study of T cells after yellow fever vaccination. General observations from the study: Post-booster repertoires contained most primary-vaccination clones again (roughly 97% CD4, 85% to 90% CD8). The bulk population could contribute abundant contaminating clonotypes to FACS-sorted repertoires.

V lost 3 bases, J lost 0 bases, and 8 bases stayed unmatched. This CDR3 comprises 19 residues. CDR1 is SGHAT, CDR2 FQDESV, per germline (reference sequence). This receptor was identified in a man aged 30 to 39 who received the YFV17D yellow fever vaccine. Sequencing used CD8+ T cells sorted from PBMCs, obtained on the day of the yellow fever booster vaccination. The chain employs TRBV11-1 and TRBJ2-1; 13 bases line up with TRBD2. CDR3 amino acids: CASSFATSGRALSYNEQFF. CDR3 nucleotide sequence: TGTGCCAGCAGCTTTGCTACTAGCGGGAGGGCCCTCTCCTACAATGAGCAGTTCTTC.